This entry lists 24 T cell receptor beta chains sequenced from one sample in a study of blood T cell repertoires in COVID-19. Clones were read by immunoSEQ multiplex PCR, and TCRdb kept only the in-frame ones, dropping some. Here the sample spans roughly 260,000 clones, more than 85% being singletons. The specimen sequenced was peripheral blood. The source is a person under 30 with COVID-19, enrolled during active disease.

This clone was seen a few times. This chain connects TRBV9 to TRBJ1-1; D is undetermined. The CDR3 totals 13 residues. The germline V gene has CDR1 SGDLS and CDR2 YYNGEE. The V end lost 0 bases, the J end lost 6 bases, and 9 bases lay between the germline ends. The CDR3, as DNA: TGTGCCAGCAGCGTAGTTCCTACTGCTGAAGCTTTCTTT. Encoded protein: CASSVVPTAEAFF. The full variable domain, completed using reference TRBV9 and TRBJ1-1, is DSGVTQTPKHLITATGQRVTLRCSPRSGDLSVYWYQQSLDQGLQFLIQYYNGEERAKGNILERFSAQQFPDLHSELNLSSLELGDSALYFCASSVVPTAEAFFGQGTRLTVV.

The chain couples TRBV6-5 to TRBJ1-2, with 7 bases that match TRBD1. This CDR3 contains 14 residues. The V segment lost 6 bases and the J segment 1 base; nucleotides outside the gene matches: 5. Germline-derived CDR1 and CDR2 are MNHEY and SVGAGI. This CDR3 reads CASRRTGVNYGYTF. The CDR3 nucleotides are TGTGCCAGCAGGAGGACAGGAGTTAACTATGGCTACACCTTC.

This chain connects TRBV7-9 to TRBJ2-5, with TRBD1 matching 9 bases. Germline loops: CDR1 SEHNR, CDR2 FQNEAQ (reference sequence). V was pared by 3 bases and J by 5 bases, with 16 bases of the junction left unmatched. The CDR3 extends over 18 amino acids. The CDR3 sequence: CASSLIPPRTGDQETQYF. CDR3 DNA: TGTGCCAGCAGCTTGATCCCTCCCCGGACAGGGGATCAGGAGACCCAGTACTTC.

This chain's CDR3 is CASSLASGTVTDTQYF. CDR3 nucleotide sequence: TGTGCCAGCAGCTTGGCCTCCGGGACAGTCACAGATACGCAGTATTTT. This chain uses TRBV5-4 with TRBJ2-3; TRBD1 matches at 7 bases. Germline values: CDR1 SGHNT, CDR2 YYREEE (reference sequence). J gave up 2 bases and V 0 bases, and 6 bases lay outside the gene matches. This CDR3 contains 16 residues.

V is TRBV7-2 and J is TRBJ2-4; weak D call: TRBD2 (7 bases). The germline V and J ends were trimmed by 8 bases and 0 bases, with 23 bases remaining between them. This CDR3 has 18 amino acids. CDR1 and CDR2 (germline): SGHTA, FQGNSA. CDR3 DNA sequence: TGTGCCAGCGAGGGGACCTCAGGGGTAGCGGGAGCCAAAAACATTCAGTACTTC. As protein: CASEGTSGVAGAKNIQYF.

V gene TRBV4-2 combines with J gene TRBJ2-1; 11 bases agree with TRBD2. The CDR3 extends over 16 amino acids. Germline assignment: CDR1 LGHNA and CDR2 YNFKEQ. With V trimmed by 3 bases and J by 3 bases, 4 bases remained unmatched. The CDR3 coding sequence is TGTGCCAGCAGCCATCTAGCGGGAGGCGGCTACAATGAGCAGTTCTTC. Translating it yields CASSHLAGGGYNEQFF.

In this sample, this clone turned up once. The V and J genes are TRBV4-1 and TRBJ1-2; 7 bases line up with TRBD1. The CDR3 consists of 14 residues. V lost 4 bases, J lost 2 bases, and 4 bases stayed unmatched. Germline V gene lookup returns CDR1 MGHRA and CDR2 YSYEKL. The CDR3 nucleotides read TGCGCCAGCAGCCCGGACAGGAAGAACTATGGCTACACCTTC. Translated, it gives CASSPDRKNYGYTF.

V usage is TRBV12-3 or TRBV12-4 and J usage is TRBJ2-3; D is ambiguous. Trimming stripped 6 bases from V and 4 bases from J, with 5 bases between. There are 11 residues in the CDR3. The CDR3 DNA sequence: TGTGCCAGCAGCTACTCAGATACGCAGTATTTT. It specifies CASSYSDTQYF.

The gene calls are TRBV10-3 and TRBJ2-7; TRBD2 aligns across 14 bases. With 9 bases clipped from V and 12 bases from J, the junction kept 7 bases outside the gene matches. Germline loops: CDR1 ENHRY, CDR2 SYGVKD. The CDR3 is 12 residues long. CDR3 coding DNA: TGTGCCATTCTGGGACTAGCGGGAGAAGGGTACTTC. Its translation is CAILGLAGEGYF.

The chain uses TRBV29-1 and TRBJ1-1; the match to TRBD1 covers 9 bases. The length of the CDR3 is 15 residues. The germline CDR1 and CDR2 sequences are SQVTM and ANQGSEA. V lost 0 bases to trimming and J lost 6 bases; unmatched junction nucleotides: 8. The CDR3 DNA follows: TGCAGCGTTGAAGAAGGGGGACAGGGAAGCGCTGAAGCTTTCTTT. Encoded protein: CSVEEGGQGSAEAFF.

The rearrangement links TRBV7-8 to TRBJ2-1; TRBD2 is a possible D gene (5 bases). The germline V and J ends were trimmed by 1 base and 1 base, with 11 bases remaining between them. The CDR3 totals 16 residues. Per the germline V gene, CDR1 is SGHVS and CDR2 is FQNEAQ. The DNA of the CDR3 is TGTGCCAGCAGCTTAGGTAGGCGGGTATCCTACAATGAGCAGTTCTTC. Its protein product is CASSLGRRVSYNEQFF.

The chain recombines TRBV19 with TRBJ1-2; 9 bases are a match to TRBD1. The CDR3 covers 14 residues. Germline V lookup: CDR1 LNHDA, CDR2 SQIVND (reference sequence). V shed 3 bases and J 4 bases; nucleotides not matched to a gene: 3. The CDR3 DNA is TGTGCCAGTAGTATCTCGACAGGGGGCTATGGCTACACCTTC. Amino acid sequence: CASSISTGGYGYTF. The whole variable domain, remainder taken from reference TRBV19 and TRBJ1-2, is DGGITQSPKYLFRKEGQNVTLSCEQNLNHDAMYWYRQDPGQGLRLIYYSQIVNDFQKGDIAEGYSVSREKKESFPLTVTSAQKNPTAFYLCASSISTGGYGYTFGSGTRLTVV.

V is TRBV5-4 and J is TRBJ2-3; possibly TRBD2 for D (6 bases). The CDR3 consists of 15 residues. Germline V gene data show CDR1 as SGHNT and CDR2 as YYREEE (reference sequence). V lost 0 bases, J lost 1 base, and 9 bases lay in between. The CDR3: CASSLGASGTDTQYF. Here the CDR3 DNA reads TGTGCCAGCAGCTTGGGGGCTAGCGGCACAGATACGCAGTATTTT.

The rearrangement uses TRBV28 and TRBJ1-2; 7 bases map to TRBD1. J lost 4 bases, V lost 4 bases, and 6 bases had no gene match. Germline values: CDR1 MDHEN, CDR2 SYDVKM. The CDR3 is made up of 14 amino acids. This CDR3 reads CASSYRGWGYGYTF. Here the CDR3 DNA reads TGTGCCAGCAGTTACAGGGGTTGGGGCTATGGCTACACCTTC.

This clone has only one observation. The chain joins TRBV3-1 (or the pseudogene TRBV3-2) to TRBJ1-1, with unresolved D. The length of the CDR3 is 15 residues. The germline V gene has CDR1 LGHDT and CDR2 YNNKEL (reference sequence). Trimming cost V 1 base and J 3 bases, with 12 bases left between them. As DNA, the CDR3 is TGTGCCAGCAGCCAAGGGTTAGTTCTCGACACTGAAGCTTTCTTT. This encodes CASSQGLVLDTEAFF.

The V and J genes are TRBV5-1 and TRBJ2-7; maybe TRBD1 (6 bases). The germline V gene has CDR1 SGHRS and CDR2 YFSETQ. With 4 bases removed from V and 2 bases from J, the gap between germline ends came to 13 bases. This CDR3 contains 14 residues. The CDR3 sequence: CASSPEGVTYEQYF. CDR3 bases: TGCGCCAGCAGCCCCGAGGGGGTTACCTACGAGCAGTACTTC.

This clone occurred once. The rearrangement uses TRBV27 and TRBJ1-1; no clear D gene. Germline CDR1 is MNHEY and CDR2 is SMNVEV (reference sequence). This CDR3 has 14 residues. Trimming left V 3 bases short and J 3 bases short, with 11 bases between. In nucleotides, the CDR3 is TGTGCCAGCAGTTTCGGAGGGCGGTACACTGAAGCTTTCTTT. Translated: CASSFGGRYTEAFF.

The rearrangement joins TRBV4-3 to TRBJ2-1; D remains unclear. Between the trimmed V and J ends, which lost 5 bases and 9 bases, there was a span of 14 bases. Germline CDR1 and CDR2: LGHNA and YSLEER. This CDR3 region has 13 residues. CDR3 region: CASSALTGLEQFF. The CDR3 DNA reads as TGCGCCAGCAGCGCTCTCACGGGTCTTGAGCAGTTCTTC.

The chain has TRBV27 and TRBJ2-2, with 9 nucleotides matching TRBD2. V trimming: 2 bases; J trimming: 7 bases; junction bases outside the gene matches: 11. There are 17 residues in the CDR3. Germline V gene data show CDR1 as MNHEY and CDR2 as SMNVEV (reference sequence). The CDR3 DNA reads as TGTGCCAGCAGTTTAAAGGCGGGAGGGGCCCGCAACGGGGAGCTGTTTTTT. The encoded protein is CASSLKAGGARNGELFF.

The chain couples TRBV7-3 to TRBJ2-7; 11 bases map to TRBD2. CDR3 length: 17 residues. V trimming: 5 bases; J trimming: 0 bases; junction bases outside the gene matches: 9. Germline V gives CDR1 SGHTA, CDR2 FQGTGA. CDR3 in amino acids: CASSPRRLAGHSYEQYF. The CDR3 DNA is TGTGCCAGCAGCCCCCGTCGACTAGCGGGGCACTCCTACGAGCAGTACTTC.

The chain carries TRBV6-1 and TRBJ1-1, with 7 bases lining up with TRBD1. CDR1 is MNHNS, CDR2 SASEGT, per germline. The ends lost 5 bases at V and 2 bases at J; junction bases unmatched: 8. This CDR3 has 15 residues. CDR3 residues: CASSPTGIRNTEAFF. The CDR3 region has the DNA TGTGCCAGCAGTCCGACAGGGATAAGAAACACTGAAGCTTTCTTT.

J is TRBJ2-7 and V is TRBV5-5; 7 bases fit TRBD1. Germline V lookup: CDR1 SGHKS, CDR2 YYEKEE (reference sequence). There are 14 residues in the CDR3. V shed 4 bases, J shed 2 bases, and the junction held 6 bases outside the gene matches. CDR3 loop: CASSPGQSPYEQYF. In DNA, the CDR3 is TGTGCCAGCAGCCCGGGACAGTCCCCCTACGAGCAGTACTTC.

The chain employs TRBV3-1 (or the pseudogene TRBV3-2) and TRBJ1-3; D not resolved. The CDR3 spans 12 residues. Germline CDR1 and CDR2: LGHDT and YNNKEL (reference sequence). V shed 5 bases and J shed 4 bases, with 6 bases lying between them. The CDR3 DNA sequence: TGTGCCAGCAGCTCGAGGGGAAACACCATATATTTT. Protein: CASSSRGNTIYF.

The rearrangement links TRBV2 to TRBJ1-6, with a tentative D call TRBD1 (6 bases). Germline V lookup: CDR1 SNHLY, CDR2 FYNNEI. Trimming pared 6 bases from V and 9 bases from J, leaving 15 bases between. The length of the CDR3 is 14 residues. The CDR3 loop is CASRDGTSISPLHF. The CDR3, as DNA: TGTGCCAGCAGGGACGGGACATCCATTTCACCCCTCCACTTT. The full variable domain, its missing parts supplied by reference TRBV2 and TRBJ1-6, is EPEVTQTPSHQVTQMGQEVILRCVPISNHLYFYWYRQILGQKVEFLVSFYNNEISEKSEIFDDQFSVERPDGSNFTLKIRSTKLEDSAMYFCASRDGTSISPLHFGNGTRLTVT.